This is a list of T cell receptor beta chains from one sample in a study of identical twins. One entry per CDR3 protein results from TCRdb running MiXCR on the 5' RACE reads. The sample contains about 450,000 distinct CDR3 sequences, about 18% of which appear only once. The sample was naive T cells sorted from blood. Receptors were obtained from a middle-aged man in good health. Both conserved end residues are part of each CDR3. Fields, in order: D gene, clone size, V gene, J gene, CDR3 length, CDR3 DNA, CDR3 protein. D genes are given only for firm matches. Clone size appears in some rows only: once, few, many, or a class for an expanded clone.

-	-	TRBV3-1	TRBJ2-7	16	TGTGCCAGCAGCCAAGGGTCCGAGAAACCTTACTACGAGCAGTACTTC	CASSQGSEKPYYEQYF
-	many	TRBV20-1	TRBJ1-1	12	TGCAGTGCTAACAGGGAAAGAACTGAAGCTTTCTTT	CSANRERTEAFF
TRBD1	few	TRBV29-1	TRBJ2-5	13	TGCAGCGTTCCGGGACAGGGCCAAGAGACCCAGTACTTC	CSVPGQGQETQYF
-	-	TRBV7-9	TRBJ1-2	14	TGTGCCAGCAGCAGACTGATCAAGGGCTATGGCTACACCTTC	CASSRLIKGYGYTF
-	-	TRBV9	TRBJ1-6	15	TGTGCCAGCAGCGCCGGACAGTACTATAATTCACCCCTCCACTTT	CASSAGQYYNSPLHF
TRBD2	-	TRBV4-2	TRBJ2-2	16	TGTGCCAGCAGCCACCAAGCGGGAGGACGCACCGGGGAGCTGTTTTTT	CASSHQAGGRTGELFF
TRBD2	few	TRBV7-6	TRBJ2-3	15	TGTGCCAGCAGCGTAGCGGGGTTGAGCACAGATACGCAGTATTTT	CASSVAGLSTDTQYF
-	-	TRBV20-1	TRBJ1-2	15	TGCAGTGCTAGAGATATGGGGGCGGTTGACTATGGCTACACCTTC	CSARDMGAVDYGYTF
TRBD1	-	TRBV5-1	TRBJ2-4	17	TGCGCCAGCAGCTACAGCCCGGGACAGGGCGCCAAAAACATTCAGTACTTC	CASSYSPGQGAKNIQYF
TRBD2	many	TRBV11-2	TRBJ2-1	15	TGTGCCAGCAGCTCCCATAGCGGGGGTTACAATGAGCAGTTCTTC	CASSSHSGGYNEQFF
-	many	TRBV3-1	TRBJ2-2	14	TGTGCCAGCAGCTCGGAGAGAAACACCGGGGAGCTGTTTTTT	CASSSERNTGELFF
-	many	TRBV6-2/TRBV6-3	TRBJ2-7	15	TGTGCCAGCAGGCTGGAGGGAGCCATAACCTACGAGCAGTACTTC	CASRLEGAITYEQYF
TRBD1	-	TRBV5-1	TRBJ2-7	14	TGCGCCAGCAGCTTACAGGGGCTTCTCTACGAGCAGTACTTC	CASSLQGLLYEQYF
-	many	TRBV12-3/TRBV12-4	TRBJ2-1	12	TGTGCCAGCGGAGGGGGATTCAATGAGCAGTTCTTC	CASGGGFNEQFF
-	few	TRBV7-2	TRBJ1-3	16	TGTGCCAGCAGCAAACACCTTAGTCACTCTGGAAACACCATATATTTT	CASSKHLSHSGNTIYF
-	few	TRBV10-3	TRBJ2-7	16	TGTGCCATCAGCCCCCTGGGGGTAGGTTCGTCCTACGAGCAGTACTTC	CAISPLGVGSSYEQYF
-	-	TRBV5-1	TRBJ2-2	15	TGCGCCAGCAGCTTGGTCGTCGGGAACACCGGGGAGCTGTTTTTT	CASSLVVGNTGELFF
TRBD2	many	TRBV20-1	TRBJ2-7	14	TGCAGTGCGAAATCCTCTAGCGGGACCTACGAGCAGTACTTC	CSAKSSSGTYEQYF
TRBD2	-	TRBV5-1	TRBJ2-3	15	TGCGCCAGCAGCATTGGTAGCGGGGTAACAGATACGCAGTATTTT	CASSIGSGVTDTQYF
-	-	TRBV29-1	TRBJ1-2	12	TGCAGCGTTAGTGGGGGGGAATCTGGCTACACCTTC	CSVSGGESGYTF
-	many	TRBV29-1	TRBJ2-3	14	TGCAGCGTTGAGGGCAGGGCCAACACAGATACGCAGTATTTT	CSVEGRANTDTQYF
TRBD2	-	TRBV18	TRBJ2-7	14	TGTGCCAGCTCAGCGCCGGGACTATCCTACGAGCAGTACTTC	CASSAPGLSYEQYF
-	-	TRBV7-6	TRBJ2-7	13	TGTGCCAGCAGCTTACGAGCTGCCGGGGAGCAGTACTTC	CASSLRAAGEQYF
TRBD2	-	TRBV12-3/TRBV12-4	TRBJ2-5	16	TGTGCCAGCAGTTTCTCGCGGGAGTTATCTCAAGAGACCCAGTACTTC	CASSFSRELSQETQYF
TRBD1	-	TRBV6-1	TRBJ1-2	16	TGTGCCAGCAGAAGGACAGGACAAACCATTAACTATGGCTACACTTTC	CASRRTGQTINYGYTF
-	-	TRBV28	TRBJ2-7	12	TGTGCCAGCACCTCCCCGGGGAGCGAGCAGTACTTC	CASTSPGSEQYF
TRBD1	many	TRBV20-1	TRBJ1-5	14	TGCAGTGCCGAGGACAGGGGAAGCAATCAGCCCCAGCATTTT	CSAEDRGSNQPQHF
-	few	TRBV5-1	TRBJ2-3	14	TGCGCCAGCAGCTTGGGTGGGAACTGGGATACGCAGTATTTT	CASSLGGNWDTQYF
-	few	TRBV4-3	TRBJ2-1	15	TGCGCCAGCAGCCAAGAGGCACGCTCCTACAATGAGCAGTTCTTC	CASSQEARSYNEQFF
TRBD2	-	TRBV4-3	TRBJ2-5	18	TGCGCCAGCAGCCAACAGGTCGAGCGGGGGCCCCGCCCTGAGACCCAGTACTTC	CASSQQVERGPRPETQYF